This T cell receptor (beta chain) was recorded in a study of T cells after yellow fever vaccination. TCRdb re-analysed the 5' RACE reads in MiXCR, keeping a single row per CDR3 protein. The sample has 120,000 or so distinct CDR3 sequences, 13% to 15% seen once. V was cut by 0 bases and J by 5 bases, with 10 bases left in between. CDR3 length equals 14 residues. Looked up from germline, CDR1 is LGHNA and CDR2 is YSLEER. This TCR was sampled from a man between 18 and 29 years old who received the YFV17D yellow fever vaccine. The chain is built from TRBV4-3 and TRBJ1-1; D is unresolved. The material was CD8+ T cells sorted from PBMCs, obtained 5 days after the yellow fever booster vaccination. The CDR3 here is CASSQETTATEAFF. In nucleotides, the CDR3 is TGCGCCAGCAGCCAAGAGACAACAGCGACTGAAGCTTTCTTT.